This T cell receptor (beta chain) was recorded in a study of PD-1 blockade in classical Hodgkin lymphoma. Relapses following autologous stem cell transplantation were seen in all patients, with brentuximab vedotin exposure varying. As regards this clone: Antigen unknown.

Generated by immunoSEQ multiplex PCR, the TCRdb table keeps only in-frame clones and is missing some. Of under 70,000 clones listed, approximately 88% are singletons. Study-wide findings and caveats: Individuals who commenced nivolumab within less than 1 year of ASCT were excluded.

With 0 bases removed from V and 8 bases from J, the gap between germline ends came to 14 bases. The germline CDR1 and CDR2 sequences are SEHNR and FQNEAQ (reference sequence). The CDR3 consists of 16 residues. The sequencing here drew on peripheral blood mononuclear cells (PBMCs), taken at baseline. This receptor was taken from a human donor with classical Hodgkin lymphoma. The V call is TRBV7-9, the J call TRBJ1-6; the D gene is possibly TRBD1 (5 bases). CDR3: CASSLAKGWGDSPLHF. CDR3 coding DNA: TGTGCCAGCAGCTTAGCGAAGGGATGGGGCGATTCACCCCTCCACTTT.